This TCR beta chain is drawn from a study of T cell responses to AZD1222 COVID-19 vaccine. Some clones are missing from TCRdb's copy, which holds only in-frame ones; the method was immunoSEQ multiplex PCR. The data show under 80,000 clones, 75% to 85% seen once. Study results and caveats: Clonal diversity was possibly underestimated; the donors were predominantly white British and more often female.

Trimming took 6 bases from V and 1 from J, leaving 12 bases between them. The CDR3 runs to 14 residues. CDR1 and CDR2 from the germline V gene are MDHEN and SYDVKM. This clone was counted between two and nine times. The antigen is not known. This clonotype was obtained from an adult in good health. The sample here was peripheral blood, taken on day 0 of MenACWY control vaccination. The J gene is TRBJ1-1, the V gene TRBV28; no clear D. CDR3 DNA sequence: TGTGCCAGCAGCCATGGGCAGGAGAACACTGAAGCTTTCTTT. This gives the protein CASSHGQENTEAFF.